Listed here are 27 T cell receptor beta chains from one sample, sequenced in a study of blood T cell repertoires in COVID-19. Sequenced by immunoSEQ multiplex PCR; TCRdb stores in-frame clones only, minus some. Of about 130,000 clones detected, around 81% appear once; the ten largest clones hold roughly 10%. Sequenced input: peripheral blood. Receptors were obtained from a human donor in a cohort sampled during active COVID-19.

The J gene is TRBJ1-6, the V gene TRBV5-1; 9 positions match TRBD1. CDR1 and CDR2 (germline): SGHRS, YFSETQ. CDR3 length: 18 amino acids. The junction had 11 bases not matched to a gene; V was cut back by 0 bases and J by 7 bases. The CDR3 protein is CASSLVGTGGTRNSPLHF. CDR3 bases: TGCGCCAGCAGCTTGGTGGGTACAGGGGGCACGAGAAATTCACCCCTCCACTTT.

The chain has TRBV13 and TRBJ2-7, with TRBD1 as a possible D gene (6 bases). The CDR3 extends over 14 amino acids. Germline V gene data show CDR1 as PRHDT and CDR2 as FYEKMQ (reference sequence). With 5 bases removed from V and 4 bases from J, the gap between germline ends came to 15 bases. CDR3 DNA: TGTGCCAGCAGCGCTCGGGACACCGTATACGAGCAGTACTTC. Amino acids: CASSARDTVYEQYF.

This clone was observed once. This CDR3 reads CASSRLLAGGTDTQYF. As DNA, the CDR3 is TGTGCCAGCAGTCGATTACTAGCGGGGGGCACAGATACGCAGTATTTT. The V and J genes are TRBV6-6 and TRBJ2-3; 11 nucleotides agree with TRBD2. The germline V gene has CDR1 MNHNY and CDR2 SVGAGI (reference sequence). The ends lost 5 bases at V and 1 base at J; junction bases unmatched: 5. This CDR3 region has 16 residues.

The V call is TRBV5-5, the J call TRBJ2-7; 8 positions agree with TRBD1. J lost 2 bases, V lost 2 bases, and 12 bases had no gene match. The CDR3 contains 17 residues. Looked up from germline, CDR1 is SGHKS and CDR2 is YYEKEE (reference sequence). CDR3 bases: TGTGCCAGCAGCTTACAGATCCCGGGACAGGCAGCCTACGAGCAGTACTTC. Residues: CASSLQIPGQAAYEQYF.

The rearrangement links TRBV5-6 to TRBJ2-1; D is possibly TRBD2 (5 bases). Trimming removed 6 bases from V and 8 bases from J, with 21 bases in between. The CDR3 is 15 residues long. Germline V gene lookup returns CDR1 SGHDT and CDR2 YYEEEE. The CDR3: CASNYFSSGVHEQFF. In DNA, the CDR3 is TGTGCCAGCAACTACTTCTCCAGCGGAGTCCATGAGCAGTTCTTC.

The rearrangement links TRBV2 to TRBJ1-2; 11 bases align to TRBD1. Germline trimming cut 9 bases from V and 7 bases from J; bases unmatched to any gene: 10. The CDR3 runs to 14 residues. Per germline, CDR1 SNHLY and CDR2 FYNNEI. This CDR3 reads CASRPGQGVGGYTF. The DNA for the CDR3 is TGTGCCAGTAGACCGGGACAGGGGGTCGGTGGCTACACCTTC.

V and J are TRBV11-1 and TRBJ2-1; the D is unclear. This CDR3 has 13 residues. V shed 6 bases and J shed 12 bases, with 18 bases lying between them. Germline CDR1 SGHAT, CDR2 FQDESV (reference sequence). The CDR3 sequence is CASSLEQGRVQFF. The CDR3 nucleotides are TGTGCCAGCAGTCTGGAACAAGGCCGGGTGCAGTTCTTC. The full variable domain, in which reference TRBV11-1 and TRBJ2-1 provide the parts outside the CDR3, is EAEVAQSPRYKITEKSQAVAFWCDPISGHATLYWYRQILGQGPELLVQFQDESVVDDSQLPKDRFSAERLKGVDSTLKIQPAELGDSAMYLCASSLEQGRVQFFGPGTRLTVL.

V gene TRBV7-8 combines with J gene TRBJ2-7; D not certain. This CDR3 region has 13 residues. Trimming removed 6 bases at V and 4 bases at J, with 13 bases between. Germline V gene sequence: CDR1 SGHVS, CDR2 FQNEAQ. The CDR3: CASRPNLRYEQYF. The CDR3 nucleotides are TGTGCCAGCAGGCCTAACCTGAGGTACGAGCAGTACTTC.

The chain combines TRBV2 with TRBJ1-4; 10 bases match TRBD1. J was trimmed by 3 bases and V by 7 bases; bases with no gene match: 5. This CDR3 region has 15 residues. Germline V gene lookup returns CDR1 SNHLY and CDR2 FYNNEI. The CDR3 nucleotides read TGTGCCAGCAAGGACAGGGGGGCCCCTAATGAAAAACTGTTTTTT. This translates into CASKDRGAPNEKLFF.

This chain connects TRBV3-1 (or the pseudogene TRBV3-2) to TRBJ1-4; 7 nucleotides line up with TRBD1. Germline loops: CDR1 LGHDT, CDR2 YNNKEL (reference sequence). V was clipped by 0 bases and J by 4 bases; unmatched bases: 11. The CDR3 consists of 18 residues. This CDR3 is CASSQETPTGAFNEKLFF. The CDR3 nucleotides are TGTGCCAGCAGCCAAGAAACCCCCACAGGGGCGTTTAATGAAAAACTGTTTTTT.

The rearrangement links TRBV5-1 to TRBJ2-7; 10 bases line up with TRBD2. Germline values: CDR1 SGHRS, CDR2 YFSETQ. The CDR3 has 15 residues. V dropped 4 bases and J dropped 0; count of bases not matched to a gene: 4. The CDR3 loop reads CASSRLAGDSYEQYF. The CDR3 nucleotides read TGCGCCAGCAGCCGACTAGCGGGCGACTCCTACGAGCAGTACTTC.

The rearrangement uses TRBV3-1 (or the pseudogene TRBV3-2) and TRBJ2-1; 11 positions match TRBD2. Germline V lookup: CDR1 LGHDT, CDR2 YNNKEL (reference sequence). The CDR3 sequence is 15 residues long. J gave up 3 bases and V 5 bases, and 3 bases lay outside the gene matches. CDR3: CASSRGLAVYNEQFF. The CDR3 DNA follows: TGTGCCAGCAGCAGGGGACTAGCGGTCTACAATGAGCAGTTCTTC.

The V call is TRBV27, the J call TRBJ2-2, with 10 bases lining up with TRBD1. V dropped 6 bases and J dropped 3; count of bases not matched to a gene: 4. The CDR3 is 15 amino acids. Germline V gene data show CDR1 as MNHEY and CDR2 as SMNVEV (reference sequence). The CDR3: CASSPTGGDTGELFF. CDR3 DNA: TGTGCCAGCAGCCCGACAGGGGGCGACACCGGGGAGCTGTTTTTT.

DNA for the CDR3: TGTGCCAGCAGCCAAGCCCTAGCGGGGGGTGGCGGTGAGCAGTTCTTC. Protein: CASSQALAGGGGEQFF. The chain employs TRBV6-4 and TRBJ2-1; the match to TRBD2 covers 11 bases. The V gene's germline CDR1 is MRHNA and CDR2 SNTAGT. V lost 6 bases, J lost 9 bases, and 13 bases stayed unmatched. The CDR3 contains 16 residues.

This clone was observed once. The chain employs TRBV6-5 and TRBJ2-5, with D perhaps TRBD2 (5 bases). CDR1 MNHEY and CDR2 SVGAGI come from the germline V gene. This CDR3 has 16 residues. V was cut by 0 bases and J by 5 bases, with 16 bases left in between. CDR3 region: CASSYSDFGFRETQYF. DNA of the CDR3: TGTGCCAGCAGTTACTCGGACTTTGGGTTTCGGGAGACCCAGTACTTC.

CDR3 coding DNA: TGTGCCAGCAAACAGACAGGGCGCACTGAAGCTTTCTTT. It is translated as CASKQTGRTEAFF. The chain combines TRBV7-2 with TRBJ1-1; the match to TRBD1 covers 7 bases. CDR3 length: 13 amino acids. After removal of 7 bases from V and 4 bases from J, the junction contained 6 bases not matched to a gene. Looked up from germline, CDR1 is SGHTA and CDR2 is FQGNSA.

The CDR3 nucleotides are TGTGCCAGCTTAAACAGGAACACCGGGGAGCTGTTTTTT. Translation: CASLNRNTGELFF. The chain is built from TRBV28 and TRBJ2-2; D is unresolved. The CDR3 has 13 amino acids. The ends were cut back, 8 bases at V and 1 base at J, with 8 bases in the middle. Germline CDR1 and CDR2: MDHEN and SYDVKM.

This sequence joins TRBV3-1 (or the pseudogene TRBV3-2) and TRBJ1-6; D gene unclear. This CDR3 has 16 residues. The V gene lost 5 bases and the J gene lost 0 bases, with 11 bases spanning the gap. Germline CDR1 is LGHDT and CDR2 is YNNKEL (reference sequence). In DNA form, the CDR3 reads TGTGCCAGCAGCACTCCCCGGAGCTCCTATAATTCACCCCTCCACTTT. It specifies CASSTPRSSYNSPLHF.

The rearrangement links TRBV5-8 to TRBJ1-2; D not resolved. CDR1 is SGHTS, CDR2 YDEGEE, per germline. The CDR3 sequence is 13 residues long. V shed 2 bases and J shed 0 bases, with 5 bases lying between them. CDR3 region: CASSFAANYGYTF. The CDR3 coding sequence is TGTGCCAGCAGCTTTGCAGCTAACTATGGCTACACCTTC.

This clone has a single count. CDR3 in amino acids: CASSYEPREYTGELFF. The CDR3 region has the DNA TGTGCCAGCAGTTACGAACCCAGGGAATACACCGGGGAGCTGTTTTTT. The chain employs TRBV6-6 and TRBJ2-2, with D maybe TRBD1 (5 bases). Per the germline V gene, CDR1 is MNHNY and CDR2 is SVGAGI (reference sequence). The CDR3 extends over 16 amino acids. V was shortened by 2 bases and J by 3 bases, with 13 bases between the two germline ends.

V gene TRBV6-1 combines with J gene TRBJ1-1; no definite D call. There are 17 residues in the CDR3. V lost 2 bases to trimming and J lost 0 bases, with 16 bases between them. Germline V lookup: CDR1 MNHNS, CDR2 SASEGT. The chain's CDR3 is CASSELGRQQMNTEAFF. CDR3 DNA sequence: TGTGCCAGCAGTGAATTAGGGAGACAACAAATGAACACTGAAGCTTTCTTT.

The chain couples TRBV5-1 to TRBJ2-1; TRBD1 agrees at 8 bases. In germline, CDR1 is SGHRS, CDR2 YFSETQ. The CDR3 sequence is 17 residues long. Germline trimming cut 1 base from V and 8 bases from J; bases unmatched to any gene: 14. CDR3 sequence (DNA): TGCGCCAGCAGCTTGTTGGGACAGGCCCGTTTCGACGATGAGCAGTTCTTC. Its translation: CASSLLGQARFDDEQFF.

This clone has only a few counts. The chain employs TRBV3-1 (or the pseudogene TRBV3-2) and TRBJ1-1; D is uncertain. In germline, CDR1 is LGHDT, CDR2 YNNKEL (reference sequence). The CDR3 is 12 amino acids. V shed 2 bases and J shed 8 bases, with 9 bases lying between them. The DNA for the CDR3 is TGTGCCAGCAGCCAAAACGTCGCGGAAGCTTTCTTT. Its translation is CASSQNVAEAFF.

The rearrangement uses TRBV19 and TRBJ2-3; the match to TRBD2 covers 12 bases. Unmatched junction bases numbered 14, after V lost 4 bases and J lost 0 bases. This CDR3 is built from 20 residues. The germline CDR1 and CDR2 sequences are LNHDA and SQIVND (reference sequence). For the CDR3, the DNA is TGTGCCAGTAGTAAACGGACTAGCGGGGCTAATTTAGCTAGCACAGATACGCAGTATTTT. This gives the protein CASSKRTSGANLASTDTQYF. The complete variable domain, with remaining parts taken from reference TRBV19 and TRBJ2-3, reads DGGITQSPKYLFRKEGQNVTLSCEQNLNHDAMYWYRQDPGQGLRLIYYSQIVNDFQKGDIAEGYSVSREKKESFPLTVTSAQKNPTAFYLCASSKRTSGANLASTDTQYFGPGTRLTVL.

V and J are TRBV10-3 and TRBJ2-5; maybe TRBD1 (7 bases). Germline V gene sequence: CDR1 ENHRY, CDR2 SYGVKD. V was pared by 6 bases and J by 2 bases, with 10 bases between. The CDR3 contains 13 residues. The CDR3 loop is CAIRGGQQETQYF. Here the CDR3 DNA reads TGTGCCATCAGGGGGGGACAGCAAGAGACCCAGTACTTC.

The CDR3 spells CASRALNTEAFF. Written as DNA, the CDR3 is TGTGCCAGCAGGGCATTGAACACTGAAGCTTTCTTT. The V gene is TRBV11-2, the J gene TRBJ1-1; unclear D gene. CDR3 length equals 12 residues. V was cut by 6 bases and J by 0 bases, with 5 bases left in between. CDR1 and CDR2 from the germline V gene are SGHAT and FQNNGV.

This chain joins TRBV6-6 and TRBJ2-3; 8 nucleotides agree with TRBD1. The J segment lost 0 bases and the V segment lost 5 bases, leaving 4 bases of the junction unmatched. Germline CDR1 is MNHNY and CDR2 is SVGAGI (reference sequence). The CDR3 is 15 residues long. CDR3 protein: CASSNRDRSTDTQYF. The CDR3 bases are TGTGCCAGCAGTAACCGGGACAGGAGCACAGATACGCAGTATTTT.